The following is a T cell receptor (beta chain) sequence with its context. Deletions cut 3 bases from V and 11 bases from J, with 14 bases between. Germline CDR1 is KGHSH and CDR2 is LQKENI. CDR3 size: 13 residues. The record originates from a study of T cell changes during pregnancy in multiple sclerosis. The assay was immunoSEQ multiplex PCR, and TCRdb's table has in-frame clones only and misses some. The data show about 89,000 clones, with approximately 94% seen just once and around 0.84% held by the top ten. Sequencing used peripheral blood, obtained in the third trimester of pregnancy. This sequence was found in a female donor with multiple sclerosis, enrolled in a pregnancy study. The chain has TRBV18 and TRBJ1-5; D call uncertain. This chain's CDR3 is CASSPTASHAQHF. The CDR3, as DNA: TGTGCCAGCTCACCCACAGCTTCTCATGCCCAGCATTTT.